The 23 T cell receptor beta chains given below trace back to one sample, sequenced in a study of blood T cell repertoires in COVID-19. Profiling relied on immunoSEQ multiplex PCR, and the TCRdb table lists in-frame clones only, not all of them. The sample lists roughly 280,000 clones, approximately 90% occurring once. The specimen sequenced was PBMCs or T cells enriched from blood (not recorded which). These receptors were collected from a woman aged 45-65 years who had recovered from COVID-19.

The chain has TRBV28 and TRBJ1-5; D gene uncertain. CDR3 length: 15 amino acids. Germline V gene data show CDR1 as MDHEN and CDR2 as SYDVKM. Deletions cut 2 bases from V and 0 bases from J, with 8 bases between. The CDR3 nucleotides read TGTGCCAGCAGTTTAATAACACCTAGCAATCAGCCCCAGCATTTT. Its protein is CASSLITPSNQPQHF.

V is TRBV27 and J is TRBJ1-1; D is perhaps TRBD1 (5 bases). This CDR3 has 16 amino acids. V dropped 6 bases and J dropped 0 bases, with 17 bases sitting between them. CDR1 and CDR2 from the germline V gene are MNHEY and SMNVEV (reference sequence). The CDR3 DNA reads TGTGCCAGCAGCCTTTTCGGTGGGGGGATGAACACTGAAGCTTTCTTT. This gives the protein CASSLFGGGMNTEAFF.

This rearrangement joins TRBV7-9 to TRBJ1-1; D unresolved. The CDR3 totals 12 residues. Germline loops: CDR1 SEHNR, CDR2 FQNEAQ (reference sequence). Trimming left V 5 bases short and J 4 bases short, with 8 bases between. In DNA, the CDR3 is TGTGCCAGCAGCCGAACGGGCACTGAAGCTTTCTTT. Amino acid sequence: CASSRTGTEAFF.

The chain has TRBV5-5 and TRBJ2-7, with 11 bases lining up with TRBD2. The CDR3 contains 17 residues. With V trimmed by 1 base and J by 1 base, 7 bases remained unmatched. Germline V lookup: CDR1 SGHKS, CDR2 YYEKEE (reference sequence). The CDR3 sequence: CASSLRTSGGTSYEQYF. DNA for the CDR3: TGTGCCAGCAGCTTGAGAACTAGCGGGGGCACTTCCTACGAGCAGTACTTC.

This chain joins TRBV15 and TRBJ1-1, with 7 bases lining up with TRBD1. The V and J ends lost 5 bases and 6 bases, in that order; junction bases with no gene match: 9. The CDR3 extends over 14 amino acids. Germline CDR1 is LNHNV and CDR2 is YYDKDF (reference sequence). The CDR3 region has the DNA TGTGCCACCAGCCCAGGACAGGTACTCGCTGAAGCTTTCTTT. Translation gives CATSPGQVLAEAFF.

The genes are TRBV14 and TRBJ2-7; 8 bases agree with TRBD1. Per germline, CDR1 SGHDN and CDR2 FVKESK. CDR3 length: 15 residues. V was clipped by 1 base and J by 3 bases; unmatched bases: 5. The CDR3 loop is CASSQGQGAFYEQYF. As DNA, the CDR3 is TGTGCCAGCAGCCAAGGGCAGGGGGCCTTCTACGAGCAGTACTTC.

This chain connects TRBV6-4 to TRBJ2-1; tentatively, D is TRBD2 (6 bases). CDR3 length: 13 amino acids. CDR1 MRHNA and CDR2 SNTAGT come from the germline V gene. The ends were cut back, 5 bases at V and 7 bases at J, with 12 bases in the middle. For the CDR3, the DNA is TGTGCCAGCAGTAGCGGAGGGAGGAATGAGCAGTTCTTC. This gives the protein CASSSGGRNEQFF.

The J gene is TRBJ1-6, the V gene TRBV5-6; a weak D match, TRBD1 (5 bases). Per the germline V gene, CDR1 is SGHDT and CDR2 is YYEEEE. The CDR3 has 14 residues. V lost 0 bases to trimming and J lost 10 bases, with 11 bases between them. The DNA for the CDR3 is TGTGCCAGCAGCTTGGGGAGGGGCTCATCACCCCTCCACTTT. Encoded protein: CASSLGRGSSPLHF.

This clone was detected once. The chain links TRBV5-1 to TRBJ2-5; TRBD1 aligns across 9 bases. The ends lost 7 bases at V and 2 bases at J; junction bases unmatched: 12. The germline CDR1 and CDR2 sequences are SGHRS and YFSETQ. The CDR3 is 16 amino acids. Here the CDR3 reads CASHYRGQGGQETQYF. The CDR3 region has the DNA TGCGCCAGCCACTACAGGGGGCAGGGAGGACAAGAGACCCAGTACTTC. Variable domain in full (rest from reference TRBV5-1 and TRBJ2-5): KAGVTQTPRYLIKTRGQQVTLSCSPISGHRSVSWYQQTPGQGLQFLFEYFSETQRNKGNFPGRFSGRQFSNSRSEMNVSTLELGDSALYLCASHYRGQGGQETQYFGPGTRLLVL.

The J gene is TRBJ1-2, the V gene TRBV28; TRBD1 aligns across 7 bases. This CDR3 comprises 14 residues. Germline trimming cut 4 bases from V and 5 bases from J; bases unmatched to any gene: 7. Germline assignment: CDR1 MDHEN and CDR2 SYDVKM. CDR3 amino acids: CASSSRQGTYGYTF. The CDR3, as DNA: TGTGCCAGCAGTTCCAGACAGGGAACTTATGGCTACACCTTC.

V is TRBV24-1 and J is TRBJ2-2, with TRBD1 identical over 10 bases. Germline lookup yields CDR1 KGHDR and CDR2 SFDVKD. The ends lost 10 bases at V and 3 bases at J; junction bases unmatched: 1. This CDR3 contains 13 residues. The CDR3 spells CATGQGYTGELFF. The CDR3 DNA is TGTGCCACGGGACAGGGGTACACCGGGGAGCTGTTTTTT.

V is TRBV19 and J is TRBJ2-2; 7 bases agree with TRBD1. The CDR3 covers 15 residues. The V gene end was trimmed by 7 bases and the J gene end by 5 bases; junction bases not matched to a gene: 10. CDR1 is LNHDA, CDR2 SQIVND, per germline (reference sequence). The CDR3 nucleotides are TGTGCCAGTAAAGCAGGACAGGTTCAAACCGGGGAGCTGTTTTTT. This codes for CASKAGQVQTGELFF.

The V and J genes are TRBV6-5 and TRBJ2-5; tentatively, D is TRBD2 (5 bases). The V and J ends lost 7 bases and 4 bases respectively, with 16 bases between them. Germline V gene data show CDR1 as MNHEY and CDR2 as SVGAGI. The CDR3 sequence is 14 residues long. Here the CDR3 DNA reads TGTGCCAGCAACAACAGAAGAGGAGGAGAGACCCAGTACTTC. Translating it yields CASNNRRGGETQYF.

The J gene is TRBJ1-4, the V gene TRBV28, with a tentative D call TRBD1 (6 bases). The CDR3 is made up of 15 amino acids. V was pared by 3 bases and J by 7 bases, with 15 bases between. CDR1 and CDR2 from the germline V gene are MDHEN and SYDVKM. For the CDR3, the DNA is TGTGCCAGCAGTTTTGGGTCAGGGGTGAGTGAAAAACTGTTTTTT. Its protein is CASSFGSGVSEKLFF.

This clone was seen a single time. DNA of the CDR3: TGTGCCAGCAGCCCTGGGGGGACAGCGACCGGCGGGACTGAAGCTTTCTTT. Protein product: CASSPGGTATGGTEAFF. The chain links TRBV5-4 to TRBJ1-1, with 7 bases matching TRBD1. In germline, CDR1 is SGHNT, CDR2 YYREEE (reference sequence). The CDR3 consists of 17 residues. J gave up 5 bases and V 4 bases, and 17 bases lay outside the gene matches. Full variable domain (missing parts from reference TRBV5-4 and TRBJ1-1): ETGVTQSPTHLIKTRGQQVTLRCSSQSGHNTVSWYQQALGQGPQFIFQYYREEENGRGNFPPRFSGLQFPNYSSELNVNALELDDSALYLCASSPGGTATGGTEAFFGQGTRLTVV.

This clone has just one count. V usage is TRBV28 and J usage is TRBJ1-1; no clear D. Trimming removed 3 bases at V and 0 bases at J, with 8 bases between. Germline V gene lookup returns CDR1 MDHEN and CDR2 SYDVKM. This CDR3 comprises 14 residues. CDR3 DNA: TGTGCCAGCAGTTTTTCAGGAATGAACACTGAAGCTTTCTTT. Protein product: CASSFSGMNTEAFF.

The chain recombines TRBV9 with TRBJ2-1; D is ambiguous. This CDR3 region has 14 residues. V was clipped by 8 bases and J by 0 bases, with 12 bases between them. Per the germline V gene, CDR1 is SGDLS and CDR2 is YYNGEE. The CDR3 DNA reads TGTGCCAGTAGTTTTTGGAGCTCCTACAATGAGCAGTTCTTC. It yields the protein CASSFWSSYNEQFF.

Regarding this clone: Other nucleotide sequences from this sample produce the same CDR3. The rearrangement joins TRBV7-2 to TRBJ2-7, with 8 bases matching TRBD1. This CDR3 has 13 residues. V dropped 4 bases and J dropped 3; count of bases not matched to a gene: 2. The germline CDR1 and CDR2 sequences are SGHTA and FQGNSA. The CDR3 loop is CASSSDRGYEQYF. The CDR3 DNA reads TGTGCCAGCAGCTCCGACAGGGGCTACGAGCAGTACTTC.

The V call is TRBV15, the J call TRBJ2-7; 8 nucleotides match TRBD1. Germline V CDR1 and CDR2: LNHNV, YYDKDF (reference sequence). This CDR3 is 16 amino acids long. V shed 3 bases and J 0 bases; nucleotides not matched to a gene: 7. CDR3 DNA: TGTGCCACCAGCAGGGGAGACAGGGGAAGCTCCTACGAGCAGTACTTC. It encodes CATSRGDRGSSYEQYF.

This sequence joins TRBV5-1 and TRBJ1-1, with D possibly being TRBD1 (5 bases). CDR3 size: 12 residues. The V gene's germline CDR1 is SGHRS and CDR2 YFSETQ. Trimming left V 5 bases short and J 6 bases short, with 11 bases between. The CDR3 is CASSAQGPEAFF. In DNA, the CDR3 is TGCGCCAGCAGTGCGCAGGGCCCTGAAGCTTTCTTT.

This chain uses TRBV4-2 with TRBJ1-3; D is unclear. Germline CDR1 LGHNA, CDR2 YNFKEQ. This CDR3 region has 15 residues. V was cut by 0 bases and J by 0 bases, with 6 bases left in between. The CDR3 DNA follows: TGTGCCAGCAGCCAAGATCCCAGCTCTGGAAACACCATATATTTT. This sequence encodes CASSQDPSSGNTIYF.

The V call is TRBV10-3, the J call TRBJ1-6; D remains unclear. V was shortened by 3 bases and J by 8 bases, with 11 bases between the two germline ends. This CDR3 region has 14 residues. Germline CDR1 ENHRY, CDR2 SYGVKD. The DNA for the CDR3 is TGTGCCATCAGTGAATTAGAGGGAGATTCACCCCTCCACTTT. Translation gives CAISELEGDSPLHF.

This chain connects TRBV5-6 to TRBJ2-7, with D perhaps matching TRBD2 (6 bases). CDR1 is SGHDT and CDR2 is YYEEEE in the germline V gene. The CDR3 length is 11 residues. With 3 bases removed from V and 11 bases from J, the gap between germline ends came to 12 bases. The CDR3 here is CASSSRLEEYF. The CDR3 coding sequence is TGTGCCAGCAGCTCAAGACTAGAAGAGTACTTC.